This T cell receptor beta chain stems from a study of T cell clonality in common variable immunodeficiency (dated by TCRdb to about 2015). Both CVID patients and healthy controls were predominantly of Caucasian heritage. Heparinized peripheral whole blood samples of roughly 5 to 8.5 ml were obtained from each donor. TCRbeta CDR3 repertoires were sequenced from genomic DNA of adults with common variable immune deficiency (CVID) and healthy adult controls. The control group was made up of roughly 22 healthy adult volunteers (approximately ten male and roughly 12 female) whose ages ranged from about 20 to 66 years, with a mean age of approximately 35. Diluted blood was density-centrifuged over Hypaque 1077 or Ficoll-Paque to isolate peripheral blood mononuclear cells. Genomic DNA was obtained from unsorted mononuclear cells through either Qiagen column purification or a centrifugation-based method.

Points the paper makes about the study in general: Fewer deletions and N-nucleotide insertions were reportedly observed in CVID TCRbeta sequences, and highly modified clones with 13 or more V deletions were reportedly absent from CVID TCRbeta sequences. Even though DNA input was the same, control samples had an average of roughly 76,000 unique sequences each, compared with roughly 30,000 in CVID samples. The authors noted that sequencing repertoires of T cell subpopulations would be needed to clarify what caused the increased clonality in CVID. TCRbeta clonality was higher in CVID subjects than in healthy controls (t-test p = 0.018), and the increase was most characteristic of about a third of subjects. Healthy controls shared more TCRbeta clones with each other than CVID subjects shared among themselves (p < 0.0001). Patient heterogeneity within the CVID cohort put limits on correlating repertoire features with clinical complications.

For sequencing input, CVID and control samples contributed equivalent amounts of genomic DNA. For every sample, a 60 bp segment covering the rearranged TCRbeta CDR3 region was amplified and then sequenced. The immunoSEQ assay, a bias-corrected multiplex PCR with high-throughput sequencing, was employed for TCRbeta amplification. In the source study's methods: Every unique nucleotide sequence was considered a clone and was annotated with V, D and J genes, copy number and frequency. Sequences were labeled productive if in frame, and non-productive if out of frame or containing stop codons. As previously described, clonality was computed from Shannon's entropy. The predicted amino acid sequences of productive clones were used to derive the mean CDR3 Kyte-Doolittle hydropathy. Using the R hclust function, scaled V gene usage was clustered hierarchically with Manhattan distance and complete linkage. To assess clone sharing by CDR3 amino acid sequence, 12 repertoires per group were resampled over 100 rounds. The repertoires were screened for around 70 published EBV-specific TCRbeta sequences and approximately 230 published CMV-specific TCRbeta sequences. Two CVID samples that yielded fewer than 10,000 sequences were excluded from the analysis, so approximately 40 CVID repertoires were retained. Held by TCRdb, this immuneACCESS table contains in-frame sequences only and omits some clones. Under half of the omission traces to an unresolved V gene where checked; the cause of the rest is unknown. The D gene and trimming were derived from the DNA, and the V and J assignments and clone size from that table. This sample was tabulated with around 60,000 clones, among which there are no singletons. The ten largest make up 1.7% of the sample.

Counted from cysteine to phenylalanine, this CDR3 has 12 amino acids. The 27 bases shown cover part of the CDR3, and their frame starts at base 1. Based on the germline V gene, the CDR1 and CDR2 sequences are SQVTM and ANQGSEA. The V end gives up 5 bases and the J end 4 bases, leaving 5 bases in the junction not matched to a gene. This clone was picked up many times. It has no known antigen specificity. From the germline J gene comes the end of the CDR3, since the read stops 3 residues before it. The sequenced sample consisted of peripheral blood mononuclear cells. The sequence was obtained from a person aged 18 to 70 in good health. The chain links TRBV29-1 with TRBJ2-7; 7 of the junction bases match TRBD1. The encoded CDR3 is CSVYQGDYEQYF. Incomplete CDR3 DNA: TGCAGCGTTTACCAGGGGGATTACGAG.